This TCR beta chain came from a study of identical twins. Between the trimmed V and J ends, which lost 1 base and 3 bases, there was a span of 7 bases. Germline values: CDR1 SQVTM, CDR2 ANQGSEA. The CDR3 sequence is 13 residues long. Whole-study results and caveats: Partial confounding of zero-insertion analyses by invariant MAIT and iNKT cells was possible. Instead of following the same donors, the conclusions were based on cross-sectional statistical analysis. With abundant cord blood beta clonotypes, insertions were fewer; memory repertoires showed no such pattern.

Turning to this clonotype: Antigen specificity is unknown.

Each cDNA held unique molecular identifiers, and template switching gave it a universal primer site. TCRdb processed the 5' RACE reads anew with MiXCR; each CDR3 protein has one entry. The sample consists of roughly 1.6 million distinct CDR3 sequences, under 35% of them appearing once. The chain joins TRBV29-1 to TRBJ1-3, with D tentatively TRBD1 (5 bases). The sequenced material came from cord blood. This clonotype originated in a newborn girl in good health. Here the CDR3 reads CSVEAGFGNTIYF. The CDR3 nucleotides are TGCAGCGTTGAAGCAGGGTTTGGAAACACCATATATTTT.